The 30 T cell receptor beta chains below were found in one sample sequenced in a study of tumor T cells in aggressive B-cell lymphoma. Clones were read by immunoSEQ multiplex PCR, and TCRdb kept only the in-frame ones, dropping some. The table includes about 2,400 clones, 85% detected once. The material sequenced was tumor tissue. The receptors stem from an adult with diffuse large B cell lymphoma.

The chain employs TRBV2 and TRBJ1-5, with 7 bases aligning to TRBD1. The germline V gene encodes CDR1 SNHLY and CDR2 FYNNEI. Trimming took 4 bases from V and 7 from J; bases not matched to a gene: 4. This CDR3 comprises 13 residues. Here the CDR3 reads CASSGTGRQPQHF. CDR3 in DNA: TGTGCCAGCAGTGGGACAGGCAGACAGCCCCAGCATTTT.

The chain couples TRBV18 to TRBJ2-2, with D perhaps matching TRBD1 (5 bases). This CDR3 region has 15 residues. V was pared by 3 bases and J by 4 bases, with 12 bases between. Germline assignment: CDR1 KGHSH and CDR2 LQKENI. CDR3 nucleotide sequence: TGTGCCAGCTCACCGAGTCAGGGTAGCACCGGGGAGCTGTTTTTT. It codes for CASSPSQGSTGELFF.

This clone occurred once. The rearrangement joins TRBV27 to TRBJ2-6; TRBD2 is a possible D gene (7 bases). V was trimmed by 7 bases and J by 4 bases, leaving 20 bases between them. This CDR3 is built from 17 residues. From germline, CDR1 is MNHEY and CDR2 SMNVEV (reference sequence). The CDR3 sequence: CASIGGGGMAGANVLTF. CDR3 sequence (DNA): TGTGCCAGCATAGGAGGCGGGGGCATGGCCGGGGCCAACGTCCTGACTTTC. The complete variable domain, with remaining parts taken from reference TRBV27 and TRBJ2-6, reads EAQVTQNPRYLITVTGKKLTVTCSQNMNHEYMSWYRQDPGLGLRQIYYSMNVEVTDKGDVPEGYKVSRKEKRNFPLILESPSPNQTSLYFCASIGGGGMAGANVLTFGAGSRLTVL.

The rearrangement links TRBV7-8 to TRBJ2-7, with D possibly TRBD2 on 6 matching bases. This CDR3 comprises 16 residues. Trimming took 4 bases from V and 0 from J, leaving 16 bases between them. Germline CDR1 is SGHVS and CDR2 is FQNEAQ. The CDR3 region is CASSSRTSPTSYEQYF. CDR3 nucleotide sequence: TGTGCCAGCAGCTCGAGAACTAGCCCTACCTCCTACGAGCAGTACTTC.

The chain employs TRBV6-6 and TRBJ2-6, with D possibly being TRBD1 (6 bases). Germline V gene lookup returns CDR1 MNHNY and CDR2 SVGAGI (reference sequence). CDR3 length: 15 amino acids. V dropped 6 bases and J dropped 4 bases, with 13 bases sitting between them. CDR3 in amino acids: CASSDTGSGANVLTF. The CDR3 nucleotides read TGTGCCAGCAGCGATACAGGGTCCGGGGCCAACGTCCTGACTTTC.

The V gene is TRBV2, the J gene TRBJ2-7; D perhaps matches TRBD1 (5 bases). V was shortened by 5 bases and J by 5 bases, with 10 bases between the two germline ends. CDR1 SNHLY and CDR2 FYNNEI come from the germline V gene. The CDR3 sequence is 12 residues long. The CDR3 reads CASSPQGDEQYF. The DNA for the CDR3 is TGTGCCAGCAGTCCCCAGGGCGACGAGCAGTACTTC. The whole variable domain, filled in from reference TRBV2 and TRBJ2-7, reads EPEVTQTPSHQVTQMGQEVILRCVPISNHLYFYWYRQILGQKVEFLVSFYNNEISEKSEIFDDQFSVERPDGSNFTLKIRSTKLEDSAMYFCASSPQGDEQYFGPGTRLTVT.

The chain recombines TRBV7-6 with TRBJ2-5, with TRBD1 as a possible D gene (5 bases). Germline CDR1 SGHVS, CDR2 FNYEAQ. This CDR3 has 11 residues. Trimming took 11 bases from V and 2 from J, leaving 9 bases between them. The CDR3 loop is CAVRVQETQYF. In DNA, the CDR3 is TGTGCCGTCAGGGTTCAAGAGACCCAGTACTTC.

This chain joins TRBV4-3 and TRBJ2-7; the match to TRBD2 covers 9 bases. CDR3 length: 15 residues. Trimming cost V 4 bases and J 3 bases; bases outside gene matches: 7. Looked up from germline, CDR1 is LGHNA and CDR2 is YSLEER. In DNA form, the CDR3 reads TGCGCCAGCAGCCTAGGATCTAGCGGGGTCTACGAGCAGTACTTC. Translation gives CASSLGSSGVYEQYF.

The chain combines TRBV5-6 with TRBJ2-1; 10 bases line up with TRBD2. CDR1 SGHDT and CDR2 YYEEEE come from the germline V gene. The CDR3 totals 15 residues. Unmatched junction bases numbered 9, after V lost 3 bases and J lost 9 bases. The CDR3 is CASSSSVASGSEQFF. Here the CDR3 DNA reads TGTGCCAGCAGCTCCTCCGTAGCTAGCGGGAGTGAGCAGTTCTTC.

V and J are TRBV7-9 and TRBJ2-5; the match to TRBD1 covers 9 bases. CDR3 size: 19 residues. V shed 5 bases and J 5 bases; nucleotides not matched to a gene: 21. CDR1 and CDR2 from the germline V gene are SEHNR and FQNEAQ (reference sequence). The CDR3 spells CASSPRVPGQGRRGETQYF. The CDR3 region has the DNA TGTGCCAGCAGCCCGAGGGTTCCGGGACAGGGAAGGCGGGGTGAGACCCAGTACTTC.

The genes are TRBV4-1 and TRBJ2-1, with TRBD2 identical over 7 bases. V lost 3 bases and J lost 5; bases outside the gene matches: 13. The length of the CDR3 is 17 residues. Germline V gene sequence: CDR1 MGHRA, CDR2 YSYEKL. The CDR3 spells CASSQGPRREKNNEQFF. The DNA for the CDR3 is TGCGCCAGCAGCCAGGGGCCTAGGCGGGAGAAGAACAATGAGCAGTTCTTC.

The chain employs TRBV27 and TRBJ2-1; a possible D gene is TRBD2 (5 bases). Germline-derived CDR1 and CDR2 are MNHEY and SMNVEV (reference sequence). This CDR3 is 14 amino acids long. Trimming took 2 bases from V and 8 from J, leaving 13 bases between them. This chain's CDR3 is CASSLVTSLDEQFF. The CDR3 DNA is TGTGCCAGCAGTTTAGTTACTAGTTTGGATGAGCAGTTCTTC.

The V call is TRBV2, the J call TRBJ2-5, with D possibly matching TRBD1 (7 bases). Trimming removed 5 bases at V and 4 bases at J, with 17 bases between. CDR1 and CDR2 from the germline V gene are SNHLY and FYNNEI. The CDR3 consists of 15 residues. The CDR3 here is CASSSRARGAETQYF. The CDR3 nucleotides are TGTGCCAGCAGTTCTCGGGCCAGGGGGGCAGAGACCCAGTACTTC.

The V and J genes are TRBV5-6 and TRBJ2-1, with 12 bases lining up with TRBD2. The CDR3 has 17 amino acids. Per germline, CDR1 SGHDT and CDR2 YYEEEE. V lost 0 bases to trimming and J lost 1 base; unmatched junction nucleotides: 2. The CDR3 here is CASSLGLAGESYNEQFF. The CDR3 bases are TGTGCCAGCAGCTTGGGACTAGCGGGGGAGTCCTACAATGAGCAGTTCTTC.

This clone has only a few counts. The rearrangement links TRBV6-5 to TRBJ2-1, with D perhaps TRBD1 (6 bases). V gave up 6 bases and J gave up 3 bases, with 12 bases separating them. CDR1 and CDR2 from the germline V gene are MNHEY and SVGAGI. The CDR3 extends over 14 amino acids. The CDR3 sequence: CASSTGTYYNEQFF. In DNA, the CDR3 is TGTGCCAGCAGCACCGGGACATACTACAATGAGCAGTTCTTC.

CDR3 in amino acids: CATSPLAERGTGELFF. The CDR3 coding sequence is TGTGCCACCTCTCCACTAGCGGAGAGGGGAACCGGGGAGCTGTTTTTT. The chain carries TRBV7-9 and TRBJ2-2, with 8 positions matching TRBD2. Germline V lookup: CDR1 SEHNR, CDR2 FQNEAQ (reference sequence). This CDR3 is built from 16 residues. With V trimmed by 10 bases and J by 5 bases, 15 bases remained unmatched.

This clone was counted a few times. The J gene is TRBJ1-1, the V gene TRBV5-1; 8 bases map to TRBD1. Unmatched junction bases numbered 16, after V lost 4 bases and J lost 2 bases. Per the germline V gene, CDR1 is SGHRS and CDR2 is YFSETQ. The CDR3 is 18 residues long. This CDR3 is CASSPRLWTGMRNTEAFF. DNA of the CDR3: TGCGCCAGCAGCCCCCGCCTATGGACAGGGATGCGAAACACTGAAGCTTTCTTT.

This sequence joins TRBV5-1 and TRBJ2-1; TRBD1 matches at 8 bases. The J segment lost 3 bases and the V segment lost 8 bases, leaving 7 bases of the junction unmatched. The CDR3 spans 14 residues. Germline CDR1 reads SGHRS; CDR2 reads YFSETQ. In nucleotides, the CDR3 is TGCGCCAGTGTTCGGGACAGGAACTACAATGAGCAGTTCTTC. This encodes CASVRDRNYNEQFF.

J is TRBJ2-1 and V is TRBV5-1; 10 positions match TRBD2. CDR3 length: 17 residues. In germline, CDR1 is SGHRS, CDR2 YFSETQ. J gave up 5 bases and V 3 bases, and 11 bases lay outside the gene matches. The CDR3 nucleotides are TGCGCCAGCAGCTCAGGCCGAGCGGGGGGGACAGACAATGAGCAGTTCTTC. It encodes CASSSGRAGGTDNEQFF.

A word on this clone: A junction end diverges from the germline sequence, so it may reflect a read error. This chain connects TRBV7-8 to TRBJ1-1, with D unclear. The CDR3 length is 14 residues. Germline CDR1 is SGHVS and CDR2 is FQNEAQ. The CDR3 loop is CVSSARGGNTEAFF. DNA for the CDR3: TGTGTCAGCAGCGCCCGGGGAGGGAACACTGAAGCTTTCTTT.

V and J are TRBV12-5 and TRBJ1-4; D is uncertain. Germline CDR1 is LGHNT and CDR2 is FRNRAP. The V and J ends lost 6 bases and 3 bases respectively, with 5 bases between them. This CDR3 is built from 12 residues. The DNA for the CDR3 is TGTGCTAGTGGCTATCCTAATGAAAAACTGTTTTTT. As protein: CASGYPNEKLFF.

This clone has more than one count but fewer than ten. The chain has TRBV19 and TRBJ1-5; no clear D gene. Trimming left V 7 bases short and J 9 bases short, with 22 bases between. This CDR3 is built from 15 residues. Germline values: CDR1 LNHDA, CDR2 SQIVND (reference sequence). CDR3 region: CASTGAGPTGRPQHF. The CDR3 bases are TGTGCCAGTACCGGTGCCGGACCGACCGGGAGGCCCCAGCATTTT.

Notes on this clone: A read error may account for a junction end that differs from germline. The chain combines TRBV9 with TRBJ1-1; D call uncertain. The length of the CDR3 is 13 residues. CDR1 and CDR2 from the germline V gene are SGDLS and YYNGEE. Written as DNA, the CDR3 is TGTGCCAGCAGCGTAGTTATGGGCACTGAGGCTTTCTTT. Its protein is CASSVVMGTEAFF.

The chain is built from TRBV5-1 and TRBJ2-2, with a tentative D call TRBD2 (5 bases). The ends were cut back, 0 bases at V and 6 bases at J, with 15 bases in the middle. Germline CDR1 is SGHRS and CDR2 is YFSETQ. CDR3 length: 16 amino acids. The CDR3 DNA follows: TGCGCCAGCAGCTTGGCAGCGGCCCGAGGCGCCGGGGAGCTGTTTTTT. As protein: CASSLAAARGAGELFF.

The V call is TRBV5-6, the J call TRBJ2-3; D is possibly TRBD2 (5 bases). Trimming took off 5 bases at V and 6 bases at J, with 10 bases between the two ends. Per the germline V gene, CDR1 is SGHDT and CDR2 is YYEEEE. CDR3 length equals 12 residues. For the CDR3, the DNA is TGTGCCAGCAGTTCCACTAGGGATACGCAGTATTTT. Translation: CASSSTRDTQYF.

V and J are TRBV19 and TRBJ1-2, with TRBD1 matching over 8 bases. With 11 bases clipped from V and 2 bases from J, the junction kept 1 base outside the gene matches. From germline, CDR1 is LNHDA and CDR2 SQIVND (reference sequence). The CDR3 sequence is 11 residues long. CDR3 residues: CAGQGNYGYTF. DNA for the CDR3: TGTGCCGGACAGGGAAACTATGGCTACACCTTC.

This clone was found a few times. This chain joins TRBV6-5 and TRBJ2-3; D gene uncertain. The CDR3 has 15 residues. CDR1 MNHEY and CDR2 SVGAGI come from the germline V gene. The V gene lost 1 base and the J gene lost 1 base, with 9 bases spanning the gap. CDR3: CASSYLWQGTDTQYF. CDR3 in DNA: TGTGCCAGCAGTTACTTATGGCAGGGCACAGATACGCAGTATTTT.

This clone was seen only a few times. In nucleotides, the CDR3 is TGTGCCAGTAGTAAAGCGGGCCAACAAGAGACCCAGTACTTC. Translation: CASSKAGQQETQYF. The gene calls are TRBV19 and TRBJ2-5; tentatively, D is TRBD2 (6 bases). Germline V gene sequence: CDR1 LNHDA, CDR2 SQIVND (reference sequence). The CDR3 covers 14 residues. V gave up 4 bases and J gave up 2 bases, with 11 bases separating them. Full variable domain (outside the CDR3, taken from reference TRBV19 and TRBJ2-5): DGGITQSPKYLFRKEGQNVTLSCEQNLNHDAMYWYRQDPGQGLRLIYYSQIVNDFQKGDIAEGYSVSREKKESFPLTVTSAQKNPTAFYLCASSKAGQQETQYFGPGTRLLVL.

The genes are TRBV30 and TRBJ1-6; 7 nucleotides align to TRBD1. Germline CDR1 is GTSNPN and CDR2 is SVGIG (reference sequence). The CDR3 contains 13 residues. V was clipped by 8 bases and J by 1 base; unmatched bases: 2. The CDR3 DNA reads TGTGCCGCAGGGGGGTCCTATAATTCACCCCTCCACTTT. It encodes CAAGGSYNSPLHF. The entire variable domain, with the rest obtained from reference TRBV30 and TRBJ1-6, is as follows: SQTIHQWPATLVQPVGSPLSLECTVEGTSNPNLYWYRQAAGRGLQLLFYSVGIGQISSEVPQNLSASRPQDRQFILSSKKLLLSDSGFYLCAAGGSYNSPLHFGNGTRLTVT.

The chain has TRBV2 and TRBJ1-5; no reliable D call. CDR3 length: 17 residues. CDR1 is SNHLY and CDR2 is FYNNEI in the germline V gene. V was shortened by 1 base and J by 3 bases, with 16 bases between the two germline ends. The CDR3 bases are TGTGCCAGCAGTGAAGGCGGGCAGGTCATTGACAATCAGCCCCAGCATTTT. Translation gives CASSEGGQVIDNQPQHF.